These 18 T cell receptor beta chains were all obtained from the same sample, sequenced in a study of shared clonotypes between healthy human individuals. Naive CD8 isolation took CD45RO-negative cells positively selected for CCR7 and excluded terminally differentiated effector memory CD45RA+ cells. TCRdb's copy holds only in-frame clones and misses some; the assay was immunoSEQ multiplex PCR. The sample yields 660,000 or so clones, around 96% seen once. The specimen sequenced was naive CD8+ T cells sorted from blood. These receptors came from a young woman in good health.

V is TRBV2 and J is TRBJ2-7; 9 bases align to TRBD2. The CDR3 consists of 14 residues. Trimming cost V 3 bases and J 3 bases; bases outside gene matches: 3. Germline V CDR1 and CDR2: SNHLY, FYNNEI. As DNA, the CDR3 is TGTGCCAGCAGTGAGGTAGCGGGGGACTACGAGCAGTACTTC. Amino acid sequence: CASSEVAGDYEQYF.

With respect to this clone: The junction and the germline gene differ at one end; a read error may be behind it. The CDR3 DNA sequence: TGTGCCAGCAGCTTATCGACAGGGGGCAAACAGCCCCAGCATTTT. Protein product: CASSLSTGGKQPQHF. The chain links TRBV7-8 to TRBJ1-5; TRBD1 matches 10 bases. The CDR3 sequence is 15 residues long. Germline loops: CDR1 SGHVS, CDR2 FQNEAQ.

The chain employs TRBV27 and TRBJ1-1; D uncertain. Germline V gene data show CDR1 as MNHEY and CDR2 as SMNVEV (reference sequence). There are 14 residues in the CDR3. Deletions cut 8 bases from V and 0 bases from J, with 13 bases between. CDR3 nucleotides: TGTGCCAGCCGGACGGCCAATATGAACACTGAAGCTTTCTTT. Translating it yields CASRTANMNTEAFF.

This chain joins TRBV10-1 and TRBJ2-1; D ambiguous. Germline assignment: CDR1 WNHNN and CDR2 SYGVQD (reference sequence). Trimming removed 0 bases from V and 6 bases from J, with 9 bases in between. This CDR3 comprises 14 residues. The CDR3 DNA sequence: TGCGCCAGCAGTGAGTCGACCGGGTTCAATGAGCAGTTCTTC. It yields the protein CASSESTGFNEQFF.

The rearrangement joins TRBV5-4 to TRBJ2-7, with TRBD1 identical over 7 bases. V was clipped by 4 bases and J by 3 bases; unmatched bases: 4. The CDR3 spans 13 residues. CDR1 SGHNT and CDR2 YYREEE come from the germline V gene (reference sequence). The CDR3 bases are TGTGCCAGCAGCCGGGACAGTTTCTACGAGCAGTACTTC. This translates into CASSRDSFYEQYF.

The CDR3 region is CASSGERGPGAFF. The CDR3 nucleotides are TGTGCCAGCAGCGGGGAGAGGGGACCTGGAGCTTTCTTT. This chain uses TRBV9 with TRBJ1-1, with D perhaps TRBD1 (5 bases). Germline CDR1 reads SGDLS; CDR2 reads YYNGEE. Trimming took 3 bases from V and 10 from J, leaving 16 bases between them. This CDR3 region has 13 residues.

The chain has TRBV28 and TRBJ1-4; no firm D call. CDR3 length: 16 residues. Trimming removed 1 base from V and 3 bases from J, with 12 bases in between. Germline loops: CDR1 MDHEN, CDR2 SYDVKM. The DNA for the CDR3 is TGTGCCAGCAGTTTATTTACCGCCCCAGCTAATGAAAAACTGTTTTTT. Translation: CASSLFTAPANEKLFF. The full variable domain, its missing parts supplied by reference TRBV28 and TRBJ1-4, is DVKVTQSSRYLVKRTGEKVFLECVQDMDHENMFWYRQDPGLGLRLIYFSYDVKMKEKGDIPEGYSVSREKKERFSLILESASTNQTSMYLCASSLFTAPANEKLFFGSGTQLSVL.

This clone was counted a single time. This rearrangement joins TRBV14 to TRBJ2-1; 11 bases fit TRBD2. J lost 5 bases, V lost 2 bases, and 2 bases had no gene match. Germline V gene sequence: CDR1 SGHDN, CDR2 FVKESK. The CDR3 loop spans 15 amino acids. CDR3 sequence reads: CASSQLLAGDNEQFF. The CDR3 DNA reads TGTGCCAGCAGCCAATTACTAGCGGGAGACAATGAGCAGTTCTTC. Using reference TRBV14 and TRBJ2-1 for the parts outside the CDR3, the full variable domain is EAGVTQFPSHSVIEKGQTVTLRCDPISGHDNLYWYRRVMGKEIKFLLHFVKESKQDESGMPNNRFLAERTGGTYSTLKVQPAELEDSGVYFCASSQLLAGDNEQFFGPGTRLTVL.

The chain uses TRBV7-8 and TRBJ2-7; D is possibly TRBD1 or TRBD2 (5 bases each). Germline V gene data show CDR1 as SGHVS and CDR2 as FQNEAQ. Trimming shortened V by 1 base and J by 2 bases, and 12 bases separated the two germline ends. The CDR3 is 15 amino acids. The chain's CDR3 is CASSLGGTLAYEQYF. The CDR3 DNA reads TGTGCCAGCAGCTTAGGAGGGACGTTAGCCTACGAGCAGTACTTC.

CDR3 nucleotides: TGTGCCAGCGGGCCAGCGGCCGTACACGAGCAGTACTTC. This translates into CASGPAAVHEQYF. The chain recombines TRBV7-9 with TRBJ2-7; perhaps TRBD2 as D (5 bases). V was trimmed by 8 bases and J by 5 bases, leaving 16 bases between them. This CDR3 comprises 13 residues. CDR1 is SEHNR, CDR2 FQNEAQ, per germline (reference sequence). Filled out from reference TRBV7-9 and TRBJ2-7, the complete variable domain reads DTGVSQNPRHKITKRGQNVTFRCDPISEHNRLYWYRQTLGQGPEFLTYFQNEAQLEKSRLLSDRFSAERPKGSFSTLEIQRTEQGDSAMYLCASGPAAVHEQYFGPGTRLTVT.

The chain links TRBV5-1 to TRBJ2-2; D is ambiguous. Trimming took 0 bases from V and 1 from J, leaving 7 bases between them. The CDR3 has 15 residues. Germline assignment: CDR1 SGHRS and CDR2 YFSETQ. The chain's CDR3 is CASSLAVQNTGELFF. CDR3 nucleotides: TGCGCCAGCAGCTTGGCGGTGCAGAACACCGGGGAGCTGTTTTTT.

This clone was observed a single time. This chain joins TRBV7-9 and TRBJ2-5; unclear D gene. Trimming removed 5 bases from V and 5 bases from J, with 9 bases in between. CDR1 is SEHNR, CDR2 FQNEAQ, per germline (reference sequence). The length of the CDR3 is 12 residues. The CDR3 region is CASSPPGETQYF. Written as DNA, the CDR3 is TGTGCCAGCAGCCCACCCGGCGAGACCCAGTACTTC.

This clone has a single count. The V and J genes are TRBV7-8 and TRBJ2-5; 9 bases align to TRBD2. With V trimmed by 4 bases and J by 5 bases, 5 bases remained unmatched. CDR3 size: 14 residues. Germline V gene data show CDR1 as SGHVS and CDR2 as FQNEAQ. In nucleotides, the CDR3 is TGTGCCAGCAGCTCGCGGGAGGGTGGGGAGACCCAGTACTTC. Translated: CASSSREGGETQYF. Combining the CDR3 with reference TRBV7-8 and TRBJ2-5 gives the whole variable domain GAGVSQSPRYKVAKRGQDVALRCDPISGHVSLFWYQQALGQGPEFLTYFQNEAQLDKSGLPSDRFFAERPEGSVSTLKIQRTQQEDSAVYLCASSSREGGETQYFGPGTRLLVL.

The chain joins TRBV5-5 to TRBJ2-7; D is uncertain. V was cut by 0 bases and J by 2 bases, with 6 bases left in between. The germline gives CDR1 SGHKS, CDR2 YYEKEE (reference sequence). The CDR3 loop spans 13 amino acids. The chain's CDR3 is CASSLGPTYEQYF. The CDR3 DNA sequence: TGTGCCAGCAGCTTGGGACCTACCTACGAGCAGTACTTC.

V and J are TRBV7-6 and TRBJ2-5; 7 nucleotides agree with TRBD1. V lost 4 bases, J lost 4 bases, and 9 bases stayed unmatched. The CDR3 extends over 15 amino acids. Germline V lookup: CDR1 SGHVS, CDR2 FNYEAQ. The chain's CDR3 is CASSYTGDRAETQYF. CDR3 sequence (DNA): TGTGCCAGCAGCTACACAGGCGACAGGGCAGAGACCCAGTACTTC. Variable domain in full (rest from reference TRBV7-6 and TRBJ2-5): GAGVSQSPRYKVTKRGQDVALRCDPISGHVSLYWYRQALGQGPEFLTYFNYEAQQDKSGLPNDRFSAERPEGSISTLTIQRTEQRDSAMYRCASSYTGDRAETQYFGPGTRLLVL.

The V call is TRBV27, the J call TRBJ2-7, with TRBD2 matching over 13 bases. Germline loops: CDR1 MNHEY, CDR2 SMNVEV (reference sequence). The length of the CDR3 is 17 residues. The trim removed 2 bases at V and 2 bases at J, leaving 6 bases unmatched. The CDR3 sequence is CASSLTSGRAPAYEQYF. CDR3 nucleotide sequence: TGTGCCAGCAGTTTAACTAGCGGGAGGGCACCCGCCTACGAGCAGTACTTC.

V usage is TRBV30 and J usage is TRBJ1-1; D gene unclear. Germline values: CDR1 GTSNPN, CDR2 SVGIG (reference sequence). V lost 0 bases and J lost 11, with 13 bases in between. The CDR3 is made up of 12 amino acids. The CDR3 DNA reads TGTGCCTGGAGTGTACAAAATGACAACGCTTTCTTT. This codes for CAWSVQNDNAFF.

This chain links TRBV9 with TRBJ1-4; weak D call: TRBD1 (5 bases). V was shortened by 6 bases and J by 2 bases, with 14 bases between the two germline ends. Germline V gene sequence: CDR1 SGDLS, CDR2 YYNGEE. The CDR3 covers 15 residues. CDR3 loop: CASTPAGGTNEKLFF. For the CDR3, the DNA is TGTGCCAGCACCCCAGCCGGGGGGACTAATGAAAAACTGTTTTTT.